This T cell receptor beta chain was sequenced in a study of T-cell reconstitution after alpha-beta-depleted transplantation in children. Unique molecular identifiers tagged the TCRbeta library. One entry per CDR3 protein results from TCRdb running MiXCR on the PCR reads. The sample carries hundreds of thousands of distinct CDR3 sequences, roughly 17% recorded once. This clonotype has just a few counts. The CDR3 totals 14 residues. V was clipped by 2 bases and J by 7 bases; unmatched bases: 3. The V gene's germline CDR1 is KGHDR and CDR2 SFDVKD. This sample comprised PBMCs from the stem cell graft donor, obtained from the stem cell graft. The chain recombines TRBV24-1 with TRBJ2-1; 8 bases match TRBD2. This TCR came from a human donor who donated a stem cell graft to a child with acute myeloid leukemia. The CDR3 nucleotides read TGTGCCACCAGTGATTCCGGGGGGGAGAATGAGCAGTTCTTC. It yields the protein CATSDSGGENEQFF.